These 21 T cell receptor beta chains were sequenced from one sample in a study of CD8 T cells in Susac syndrome. An amount of RNA that ranged from roughly 0.5 to 1 ug was reverse transcribed with random hexamers. MiXCR, applied by TCRdb to the immunoSEQ multiplex PCR reads, yields one record per CDR3 protein. The repertoire consists of around 180,000 distinct CDR3 sequences, with around 96% occurring once and the leading ten covering 0.15% to 0.2%. Sequenced material: CD8+ T cells from PBMCs. The receptors originated from a human donor with multiple sclerosis.

The genes are TRBV6-6 and TRBJ2-3; D remains unclear. V lost 9 bases, J lost 0 bases, and 7 bases lay in between. This CDR3 has 12 amino acids. The V gene's germline CDR1 is MNHNY and CDR2 SVGAGI (reference sequence). In DNA form, the CDR3 reads TGTGCCAGTGGTGCTAGCACAGATACGCAGTATTTT. This codes for CASGASTDTQYF.

The chain uses TRBV5-4 and TRBJ1-2, with D tentatively TRBD1 (5 bases). Looked up from germline, CDR1 is SGHNT and CDR2 is YYREEE (reference sequence). V lost 3 bases and J 4 bases, leaving 13 bases between the germline ends. This CDR3 has 14 amino acids. CDR3 region: CASSWDDFRYGYTF. The DNA of the CDR3 is TGTGCCAGCAGCTGGGACGACTTTCGCTATGGCTACACCTTC.

This rearrangement joins TRBV29-1 to TRBJ2-1, with D perhaps TRBD2 (6 bases). With 7 bases removed from V and 6 bases from J, the gap between germline ends came to 10 bases. Germline-derived CDR1 and CDR2 are SQVTM and ANQGSEA. The CDR3 extends over 11 amino acids. The CDR3 is CSGGLPNEQFF. The CDR3 bases are TGCAGCGGGGGACTCCCCAATGAGCAGTTCTTC.

V usage is TRBV6-5 and J usage is TRBJ2-7, with 10 bases matching TRBD1. The CDR3 has 13 amino acids. Germline V gives CDR1 MNHEY, CDR2 SVGAGI. V gave up 10 bases and J gave up 7 bases; unmatched junction bases: 10. CDR3 DNA: TGTGCCACCTTCTCCGGGACAGGGGAGGAGCAGTACTTC. Translation: CATFSGTGEEQYF.

The V and J genes are TRBV2 and TRBJ1-4; possibly TRBD1 for D (5 bases). The ends were cut back, 0 bases at V and 3 bases at J, with 11 bases in the middle. CDR1 and CDR2 from the germline V gene are SNHLY and FYNNEI. The CDR3 spans 16 residues. The CDR3 coding sequence is TGTGCCAGCAGTGAAGCAAGCGGGGCGGCTAATGAAAAACTGTTTTTT. Translated: CASSEASGAANEKLFF.

The CDR3 spells CASSAGQGVNQPQHF. The CDR3 nucleotides read TGTGCCAGCAGCGCGGGACAGGGAGTCAATCAGCCCCAGCATTTT. The rearrangement uses TRBV9 and TRBJ1-5, with 9 bases fitting TRBD1. Per the germline V gene, CDR1 is SGDLS and CDR2 is YYNGEE. V lost 3 bases to trimming and J lost 3 bases; unmatched junction nucleotides: 4. The CDR3 sequence is 15 residues long.

The gene calls are TRBV27 and TRBJ2-1, with D perhaps TRBD1 (6 bases). Germline CDR1 is MNHEY and CDR2 is SMNVEV (reference sequence). The CDR3 extends over 15 amino acids. The V and J ends lost 5 bases and 4 bases respectively, with 15 bases between them. The CDR3 spells CASSPRGPSYNEQFF. The DNA for the CDR3 is TGTGCCAGCAGTCCCAGGGGCCCGTCATACAATGAGCAGTTCTTC.

V gene TRBV19 combines with J gene TRBJ2-7; the match to TRBD1 covers 9 bases. The CDR3 spans 14 residues. Losses at the gene ends were 6 bases for V and 5 bases for J; bases not matched to a gene: 8. CDR1 LNHDA and CDR2 SQIVND come from the germline V gene (reference sequence). The CDR3 DNA sequence: TGTGCCAGTAGGGCCGGGACAGGGATGGACGAGCAGTACTTC. Amino acids: CASRAGTGMDEQYF.

This clonotype has only one observation. The chain uses TRBV20-1 and TRBJ1-2; TRBD1 agrees at 8 bases. Germline CDR1 reads DFQATT; CDR2 reads SNEGSKA (reference sequence). The CDR3 length is 13 residues. V dropped 6 bases and J dropped 8; count of bases not matched to a gene: 11. CDR3 nucleotide sequence: TGCAGTGCCGCGGGACAGGACATGTGGGGCTACACCTTC. Translation: CSAAGQDMWGYTF.

The rearrangement uses TRBV27 and TRBJ2-7; 9 bases fit TRBD1. Trimming removed 3 bases from V and 2 bases from J; junction bases left unmatched: 8. CDR1 MNHEY and CDR2 SMNVEV come from the germline V gene (reference sequence). This CDR3 contains 16 residues. Written as DNA, the CDR3 is TGTGCCAGCAGTTTTAATTCCGGGACAGGGACCTACGAGCAGTACTTC. The encoded protein is CASSFNSGTGTYEQYF.

The rearrangement links TRBV4-2 to TRBJ2-2, with TRBD2 identical over 8 bases. The junction had 2 bases not matched to a gene; V was cut back by 5 bases and J by 3 bases. Germline V gives CDR1 LGHNA, CDR2 YNFKEQ. The CDR3 spans 14 residues. CDR3 DNA sequence: TGTGCCAGCAGCTCCGGGGGGGACACCGGGGAGCTGTTTTTT. Translating it yields CASSSGGDTGELFF.

V and J are TRBV29-1 and TRBJ2-7; no reliable D call. Trimming removed 4 bases at V and 9 bases at J, with 13 bases between. CDR1 and CDR2 (germline): SQVTM, ANQGSEA. This CDR3 region has 11 residues. CDR3 DNA sequence: TGCAGCGTTGGTTCCCCGCGCGGGCAGTACTTC. As protein: CSVGSPRGQYF.

The gene calls are TRBV9 and TRBJ2-3; tentatively, D is TRBD2 (5 bases). V was pared by 0 bases and J by 1 base, with 12 bases between. The CDR3 spans 16 residues. Germline assignment: CDR1 SGDLS and CDR2 YYNGEE. The CDR3 DNA reads TGTGCCAGCAGCGTAGCCCCGGGATGGGGCACAGATACGCAGTATTTT. This encodes CASSVAPGWGTDTQYF.

The chain employs TRBV7-9 and TRBJ2-3; no clear D gene. In germline, CDR1 is SEHNR, CDR2 FQNEAQ (reference sequence). The CDR3 spans 12 residues. Trimming removed 5 bases from V and 4 bases from J, with 7 bases in between. In nucleotides, the CDR3 is TGTGCCAGCAGCCTCATCGCAGATACGCAGTATTTT. Its translation: CASSLIADTQYF.

The V call is TRBV28, the J call TRBJ2-1; D is perhaps TRBD2 (5 bases). The CDR3 spans 18 residues. V was trimmed by 4 bases and J by 0 bases, leaving 19 bases between them. The germline CDR1 and CDR2 sequences are MDHEN and SYDVKM. CDR3 sequence (DNA): TGTGCCAGCAGTTCCGTCGTCGGCGGGCCAACCTCCTACAATGAGCAGTTCTTC. Its protein product is CASSSVVGGPTSYNEQFF.

This rearrangement joins TRBV28 to TRBJ2-5; D unresolved. Germline V lookup: CDR1 MDHEN, CDR2 SYDVKM. This CDR3 region has 14 residues. Trimming removed 5 bases at V and 1 base at J, with 11 bases between. CDR3 amino acids: CASSNPEIQETQYF. CDR3 sequence (DNA): TGTGCCAGCAGTAATCCAGAGATCCAAGAGACCCAGTACTTC.

This clonotype was seen a single time. The J gene is TRBJ2-3, the V gene TRBV7-9; D gene ambiguous. V dropped 1 base and J dropped 0 bases, with 11 bases sitting between them. CDR1 is SEHNR, CDR2 FQNEAQ, per germline (reference sequence). The CDR3 has 16 amino acids. CDR3 sequence reads: CASSLGASASTDTQYF. The CDR3 nucleotides read TGTGCCAGCAGCTTAGGGGCGAGTGCTAGCACAGATACGCAGTATTTT.

The chain employs TRBV14 and TRBJ2-3; 8 positions agree with TRBD1. Germline CDR1 is SGHDN and CDR2 is FVKESK. V lost 4 bases, J lost 4 bases, and 13 bases stayed unmatched. CDR3 length: 17 amino acids. The CDR3 is CASSPFLGQGIADTQYF. CDR3 bases: TGTGCCAGCAGCCCTTTTCTCGGACAGGGAATCGCAGATACGCAGTATTTT.

This chain connects TRBV28 to TRBJ2-5; maybe TRBD2 (5 bases). Germline V gene lookup returns CDR1 MDHEN and CDR2 SYDVKM. Trimming stripped 1 base from V and 4 bases from J, with 10 bases between. The CDR3 is 14 residues long. The CDR3 region is CASSLLSGSETQYF. DNA of the CDR3: TGTGCCAGCAGTTTATTGTCGGGGTCAGAGACCCAGTACTTC.

This chain connects TRBV11-2 to TRBJ2-7, with D tentatively TRBD2 (7 bases). Germline-derived CDR1 and CDR2 are SGHAT and FQNNGV. Trimming took off 1 base at V and 5 bases at J, with 15 bases between the two ends. CDR3 length equals 15 residues. CDR3 DNA: TGTGCCAGCAGCTTAGGGGGGGGCGAGGGTGACGAGCAGTACTTC. It yields the protein CASSLGGGEGDEQYF.

The chain has TRBV30 and TRBJ2-2, with D tentatively TRBD1 (5 bases). Germline assignment: CDR1 GTSNPN and CDR2 SVGIG (reference sequence). CDR3 size: 12 residues. V lost 1 base to trimming and J lost 6 bases, with 6 bases between them. The CDR3 loop is CAWSAGSGELFF. DNA for the CDR3: TGTGCCTGGAGTGCAGGGTCCGGGGAGCTGTTTTTT.